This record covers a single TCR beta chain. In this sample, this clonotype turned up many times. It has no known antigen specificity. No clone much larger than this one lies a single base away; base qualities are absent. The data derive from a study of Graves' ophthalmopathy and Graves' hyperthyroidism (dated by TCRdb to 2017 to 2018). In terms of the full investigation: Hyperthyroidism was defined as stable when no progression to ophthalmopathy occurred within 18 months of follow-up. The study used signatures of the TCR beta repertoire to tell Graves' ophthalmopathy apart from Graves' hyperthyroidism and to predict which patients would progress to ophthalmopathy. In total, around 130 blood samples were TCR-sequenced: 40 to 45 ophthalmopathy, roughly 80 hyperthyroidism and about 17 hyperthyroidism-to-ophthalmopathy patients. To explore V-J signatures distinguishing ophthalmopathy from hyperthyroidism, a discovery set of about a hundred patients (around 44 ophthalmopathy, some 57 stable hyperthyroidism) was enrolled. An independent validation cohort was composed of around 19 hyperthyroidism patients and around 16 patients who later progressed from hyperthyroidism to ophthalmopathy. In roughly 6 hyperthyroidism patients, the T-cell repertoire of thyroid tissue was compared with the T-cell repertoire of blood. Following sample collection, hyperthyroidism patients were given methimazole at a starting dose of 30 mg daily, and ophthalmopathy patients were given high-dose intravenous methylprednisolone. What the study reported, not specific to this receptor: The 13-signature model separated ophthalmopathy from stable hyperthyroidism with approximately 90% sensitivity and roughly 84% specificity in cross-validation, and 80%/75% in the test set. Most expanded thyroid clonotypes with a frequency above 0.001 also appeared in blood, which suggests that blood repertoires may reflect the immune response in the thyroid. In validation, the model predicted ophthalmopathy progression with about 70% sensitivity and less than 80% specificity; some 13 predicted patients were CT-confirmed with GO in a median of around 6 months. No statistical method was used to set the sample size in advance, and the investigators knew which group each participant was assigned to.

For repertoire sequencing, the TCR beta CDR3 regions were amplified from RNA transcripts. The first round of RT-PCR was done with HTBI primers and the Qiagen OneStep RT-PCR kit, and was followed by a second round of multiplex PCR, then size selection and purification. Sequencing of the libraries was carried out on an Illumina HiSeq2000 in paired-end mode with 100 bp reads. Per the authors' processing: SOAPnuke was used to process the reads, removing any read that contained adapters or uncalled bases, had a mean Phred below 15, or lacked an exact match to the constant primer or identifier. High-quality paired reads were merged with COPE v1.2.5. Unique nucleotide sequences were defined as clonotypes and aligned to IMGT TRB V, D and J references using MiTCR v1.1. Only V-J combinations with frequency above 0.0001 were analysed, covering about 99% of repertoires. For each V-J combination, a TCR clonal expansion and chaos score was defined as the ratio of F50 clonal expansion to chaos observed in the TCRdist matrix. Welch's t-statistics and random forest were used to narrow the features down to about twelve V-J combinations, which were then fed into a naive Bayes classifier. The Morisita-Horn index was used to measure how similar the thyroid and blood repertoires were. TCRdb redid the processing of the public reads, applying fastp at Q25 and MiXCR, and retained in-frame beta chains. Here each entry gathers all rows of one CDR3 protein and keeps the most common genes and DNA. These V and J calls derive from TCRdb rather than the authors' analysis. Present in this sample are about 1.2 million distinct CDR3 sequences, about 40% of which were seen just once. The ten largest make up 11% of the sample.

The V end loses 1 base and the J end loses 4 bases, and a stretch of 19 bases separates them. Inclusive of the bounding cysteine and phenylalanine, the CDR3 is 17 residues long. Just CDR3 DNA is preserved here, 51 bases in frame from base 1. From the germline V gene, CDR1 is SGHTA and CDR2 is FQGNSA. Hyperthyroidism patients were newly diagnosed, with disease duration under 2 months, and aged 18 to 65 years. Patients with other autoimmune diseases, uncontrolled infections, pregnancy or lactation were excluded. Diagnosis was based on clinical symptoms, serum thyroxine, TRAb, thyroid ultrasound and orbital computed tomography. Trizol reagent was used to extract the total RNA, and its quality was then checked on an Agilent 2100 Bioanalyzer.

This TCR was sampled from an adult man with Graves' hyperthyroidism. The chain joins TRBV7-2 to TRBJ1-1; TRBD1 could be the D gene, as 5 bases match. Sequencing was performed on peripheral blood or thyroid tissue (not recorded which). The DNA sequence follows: TGTGCCAGCAGCTTAGATGGGACCAAGGGGACGGGCACTGAAGCTTTCTTT. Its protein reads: CASSLDGTKGTGTEAFF.